The rows below give T cell receptor beta chains drawn from one sample of a study of blood T cell repertoires in COVID-19. Here immunoSEQ multiplex PCR was the method, and the copy in TCRdb shows in-frame clones only, minus some. The data hold roughly 120,000 clones, with roughly 90% observed a single time. The sequenced sample consisted of peripheral blood. All receptors come from a man aged 45 to 65 with active COVID-19. Each CDR3 is given without its conserved first and last residue. Each record gives: V gene, D gene, clone size, CDR3 protein. D genes are given only for firm matches. Clone size is given for some rows only: seen once, a few or many times, or a class if the clone is expanded.

>TRBV3-1/TRBV3-2|NA|NA
ASSLREGLPSNGYT
>TRBV19|TRBD1|NA
ASSMDRVETQY
>TRBV6-6|NA|NA
ASSYDSGYGYT
>TRBV25-1|TRBD2|NA
ASSELASGSFYNEQF
>TRBV6-5|TRBD1|NA
ASNTRQGETQY
>TRBV5-1|NA|NA
ASSLQDPSLDEQF
>TRBV6-5|TRBD1|NA
ASKSTGGSTEAF
>TRBV9|NA|NA
ASSVRPSTDTQY
>TRBV9|TRBD2|NA
ASSYPGTSGGAYNEQF
>TRBV2|NA|NA
ASSEGAGGTEAF
>TRBV27|NA|NA
ASSLSREISGANVLT
>TRBV5-6|NA|NA
ASSSHRTQETQY
>TRBV5-1|TRBD1|NA
ASSPGQGANTGELF
>TRBV7-2|NA|once
ASSLVRVETQY
>TRBV30|NA|NA
AWSVVVDTEAF
>TRBV9|TRBD2|NA
ASSGSSGSIQETQY
>TRBV5-6|NA|NA
ASSRRGNQETQY
>TRBV6-1|NA|NA
ASSEGQYYNSPLH
>TRBV10-3|NA|NA
AITGATGTNYGYT
>TRBV2|TRBD1|NA
ASSLTDRLNQPQH
>TRBV7-9|TRBD1|NA
ASRKGQGDSPLH
>TRBV27|NA|NA
ASSLVGSGEQF
>TRBV3-1/TRBV3-2|NA|NA
ASSQFSVTDTQY
>TRBV29-1|NA|NA
SVADGLMNTEAF
>TRBV5-1|NA|NA
ASSTRGGLNTEAF
>TRBV9|TRBD1|NA
ASSASTGVNEQF
>TRBV5-1|NA|NA
ASSPGTHQETQY
>TRBV6-5|TRBD1|NA
ASSFSDRGGTGELF
>TRBV7-2|TRBD2|NA
ASSLGERGTQY
>TRBV5-1|TRBD1|NA
ASRQGGGTEAF